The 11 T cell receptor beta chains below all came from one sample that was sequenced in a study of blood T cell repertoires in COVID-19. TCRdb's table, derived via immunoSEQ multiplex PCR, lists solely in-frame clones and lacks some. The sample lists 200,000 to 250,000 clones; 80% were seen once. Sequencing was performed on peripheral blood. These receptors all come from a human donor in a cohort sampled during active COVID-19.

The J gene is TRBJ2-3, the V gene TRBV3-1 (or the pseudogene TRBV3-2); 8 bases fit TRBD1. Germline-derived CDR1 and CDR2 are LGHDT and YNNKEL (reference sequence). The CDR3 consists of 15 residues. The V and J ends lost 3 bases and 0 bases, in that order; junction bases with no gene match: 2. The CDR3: CASSHGQGSTDTQYF. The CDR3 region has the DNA TGTGCCAGCAGCCACGGACAGGGTAGCACAGATACGCAGTATTTT.

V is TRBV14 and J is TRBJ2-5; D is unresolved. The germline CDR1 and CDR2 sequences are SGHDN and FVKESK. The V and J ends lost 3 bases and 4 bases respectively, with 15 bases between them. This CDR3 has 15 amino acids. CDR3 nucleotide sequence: TGTGCCAGCAGCCACCTTCGTCCGACTCTAGAGACCCAGTACTTC. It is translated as CASSHLRPTLETQYF.

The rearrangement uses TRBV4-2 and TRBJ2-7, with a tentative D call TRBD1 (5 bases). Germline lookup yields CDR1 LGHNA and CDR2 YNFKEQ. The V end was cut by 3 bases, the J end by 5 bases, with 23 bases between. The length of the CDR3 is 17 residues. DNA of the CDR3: TGTGCCAGCAGCCATCCTATGGAACAGGCCAGGGCCCACGAGCAGTACTTC. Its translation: CASSHPMEQARAHEQYF.

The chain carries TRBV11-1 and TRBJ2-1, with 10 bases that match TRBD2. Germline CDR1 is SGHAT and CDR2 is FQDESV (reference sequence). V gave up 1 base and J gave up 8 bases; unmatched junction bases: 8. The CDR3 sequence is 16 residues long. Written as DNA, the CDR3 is TGTGCCAGCAGCTTAGGGCGGCTAGCGGGAGTCCATGAGCAGTTCTTC. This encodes CASSLGRLAGVHEQFF.

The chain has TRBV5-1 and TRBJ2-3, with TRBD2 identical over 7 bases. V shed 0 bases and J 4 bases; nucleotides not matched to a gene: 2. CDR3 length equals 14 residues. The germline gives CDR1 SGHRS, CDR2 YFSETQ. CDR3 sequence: CASSLAAGADTQYF. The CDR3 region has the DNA TGCGCCAGCAGCTTGGCTGCGGGAGCAGATACGCAGTATTTT.

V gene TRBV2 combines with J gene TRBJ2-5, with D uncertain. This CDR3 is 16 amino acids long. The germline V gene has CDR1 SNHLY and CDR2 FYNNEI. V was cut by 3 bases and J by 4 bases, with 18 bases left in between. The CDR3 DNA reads TGTGCCAGCAGTGACAGTCTTTGGGCGTTTCGAGAGACCCAGTACTTC. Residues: CASSDSLWAFRETQYF. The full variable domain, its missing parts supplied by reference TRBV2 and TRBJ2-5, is EPEVTQTPSHQVTQMGQEVILRCVPISNHLYFYWYRQILGQKVEFLVSFYNNEISEKSEIFDDQFSVERPDGSNFTLKIRSTKLEDSAMYFCASSDSLWAFRETQYFGPGTRLLVL.

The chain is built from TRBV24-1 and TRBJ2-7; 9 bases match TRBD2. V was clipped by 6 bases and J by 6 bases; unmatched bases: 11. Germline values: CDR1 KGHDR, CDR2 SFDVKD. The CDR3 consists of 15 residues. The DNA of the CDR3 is TGTGCCACCAGTCAGGAGGGCGGGAGGGCGGTCGAGCAGTACTTC. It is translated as CATSQEGGRAVEQYF.

CDR3 nucleotides: TGTGCCAGCAGTCCACAGGGGTATGGCTACACCTTC. It translates to CASSPQGYGYTF. V and J are TRBV6-1 and TRBJ1-2; 7 bases map to TRBD1. The CDR3 is 12 amino acids. Trimming removed 5 bases from V and 5 bases from J; junction bases left unmatched: 2. Germline CDR1 MNHNS, CDR2 SASEGT.

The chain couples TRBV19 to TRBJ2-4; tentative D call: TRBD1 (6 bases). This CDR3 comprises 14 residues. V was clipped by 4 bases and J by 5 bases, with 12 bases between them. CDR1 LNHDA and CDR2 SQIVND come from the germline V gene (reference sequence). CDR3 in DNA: TGTGCCAGTAGTACCACAGGGTACCAAAACATTCAGTACTTC. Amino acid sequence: CASSTTGYQNIQYF.

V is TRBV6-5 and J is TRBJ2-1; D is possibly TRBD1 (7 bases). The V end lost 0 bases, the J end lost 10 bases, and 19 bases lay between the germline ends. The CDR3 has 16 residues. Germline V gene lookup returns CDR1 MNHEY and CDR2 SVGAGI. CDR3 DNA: TGTGCCAGCAGTTACTCTCCAGACAGACAGGGAGGAGAGCAGTTCTTC. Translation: CASSYSPDRQGGEQFF.

The CDR3 is CASSLSLAGAIEAFF. The CDR3 DNA sequence: TGTGCCAGCAGCCTTTCCTTGGCAGGCGCCATAGAAGCTTTCTTT. V is TRBV3-1 (or the pseudogene TRBV3-2) and J is TRBJ1-1; D gene ambiguous. The V and J ends lost 4 bases and 8 bases respectively, with 20 bases between them. Germline values: CDR1 LGHDT, CDR2 YNNKEL (reference sequence). This CDR3 comprises 15 residues.